This TCR beta chain stems from a study of T cell responses to AZD1222 COVID-19 vaccine. Study findings and constraints: Donors were largely white British and mainly female; clonal diversity was possibly underestimated. Close to half of spike-specific TCRs reportedly recognize unmutated variant regions. Without day 14 samples, only post-peak T cell repertoires were studied.

Profiled with immunoSEQ multiplex PCR; TCRdb holds only in-frame clones, not every one. Of roughly 270,000 clones in the sample, 90% to 95% were seen once. In regard to this clone: What it recognizes is unknown.

Germline CDR1 SGHTS, CDR2 YDEGEE. Trimming pared 7 bases from V and 5 bases from J, leaving 19 bases between. CDR3 size: 14 residues. The sample here was peripheral blood, taken 28 days after the second AZD1222 dose. V usage is TRBV5-8 and J usage is TRBJ2-7; the D gene is possibly TRBD2 (5 bases). The clonotype comes from an adult who received the AZD1222 COVID-19 vaccine. The CDR3 here is CASFPGRPGNEQYF. CDR3 nucleotides: TGTGCCAGCTTCCCCGGACGTCCGGGGAACGAGCAGTACTTC. Looking up the rest from reference TRBV5-8 and TRBJ2-7 gives the full variable domain: EAGVTQSPTHLIKTRGQQATLRCSPISGHTSVYWYQQALGLGLQFLLWYDEGEERNRGNFPPRFSGRQFPNYSSELNVNALELEDSALYLCASFPGRPGNEQYFGPGTRLTVT.